These 23 T cell receptor beta chains share one sample of origin, sequenced in a study of T-cell reconstitution after alpha-beta-depleted transplantation in children (dated by TCRdb to 2016 to 2017). The library was obtained by PCR. The sequencer was an Illumina HiSeq 2500. Molecular barcoding was employed in the preparation of TCR libraries, with unique molecular identifiers being used to normalize TCRbeta repertoire quantification. Starting from the raw public reads, TCRdb applied fastp trimming at Q25, assembled clones with MiXCR and retained in-frame beta chains. Rows are combined by CDR3 protein, so each entry shows the most common genes and DNA. This sample holds 180,000 or so distinct CDR3 sequences; 5% to 7.5% were observed only once. The ten most abundant clones make up under 5% of the sample. This specimen's treatment or condition label, per the study, means: allogeneic hematopoietic cell transplantation with graft depleted of TCRalphabeta T cells and CD19 B cells.

The sequences come from PBMCs, collected before TCRalphabeta/CD19-depleted stem cell transplant. The source is a girl less than two years old with combined immunodeficiency, due to receive a stem cell transplant.

There are a few counts of this clonotype. The V call is TRBV5-1, the J call TRBJ2-7, with D possibly matching TRBD1 (6 bases). V was shortened by 4 bases and J by 3 bases, with 17 bases between the two germline ends. Germline loops: CDR1 SGHRS, CDR2 YFSETQ. The CDR3 is 15 amino acids. In DNA, the CDR3 is TGCGCCAGCAGCCTTCGACAGGCCCCCTACTACGAGCAGTACTTC. Its protein product is CASSLRQAPYYEQYF.

This clonotype came up many times. The genes are TRBV15 and TRBJ2-2; D perhaps matches TRBD1 (6 bases). Trimming pared 1 base from V and 6 bases from J, leaving 12 bases between. This CDR3 contains 15 residues. Per germline, CDR1 LNHNV and CDR2 YYDKDF (reference sequence). The CDR3 nucleotides are TGTGCCACCAGCAGAGGACAGGACAGAGCCGGGGAGCTGTTTTTT. Its protein is CATSRGQDRAGELFF.

This clonotype was recorded at least ten times. This rearrangement joins TRBV30 to TRBJ2-2; D might be TRBD2 (5 bases). This CDR3 spans 16 amino acids. Germline V gene data show CDR1 as GTSNPN and CDR2 as SVGIG (reference sequence). V was trimmed by 0 bases and J by 6 bases, leaving 17 bases between them. DNA for the CDR3: TGTGCCTGGAGTGTACCGTCAACTAGTGCCGCCGGGGAGCTGTTTTTT. It codes for CAWSVPSTSAAGELFF.

This clonotype appeared many times. The chain has TRBV20-1 and TRBJ2-3; 7 bases line up with TRBD2. The CDR3 extends over 16 amino acids. Germline CDR1 DFQATT, CDR2 SNEGSKA (reference sequence). Trimming cost V 4 bases and J 2 bases; bases outside gene matches: 12. The CDR3, as DNA: TGCAGTGCTACCAAGCGGGACGGAACTATCACAGATACGCAGTATTTT. Amino acids: CSATKRDGTITDTQYF.

This clonotype occurred many times. The gene calls are TRBV12-3 or TRBV12-4 and TRBJ2-1; 14 bases fit TRBD2. The junction had 5 bases not matched to a gene; V was cut back by 6 bases and J by 4 bases. This CDR3 contains 16 residues. CDR3 sequence (DNA): TGTGCCAGCAGCCCACGGACTAGCGGGAGGTACAATGAGCAGTTCTTC. Translated, it gives CASSPRTSGRYNEQFF.

The sample holds many counts of this clonotype. The rearrangement links TRBV25-1 to TRBJ2-5, with TRBD2 identical over 12 bases. Unmatched junction bases numbered 13, after V lost 3 bases and J lost 5 bases. Germline V gene lookup returns CDR1 MGHDK and CDR2 SYGVNS. The CDR3 sequence is 18 residues long. Here the CDR3 reads CASSEGIGGLAGYETQYF. DNA for the CDR3: TGTGCCAGCAGTGAGGGTATAGGGGGACTAGCGGGTTACGAGACCCAGTACTTC. The whole variable domain, remainder taken from reference TRBV25-1 and TRBJ2-5, is EADIYQTPRYLVIGTGKKITLECSQTMGHDKMYWYQQDPGMELHLIHYSYGVNSTEKGDLSSESTVSRIRTEHFPLTLESARPSHTSQYLCASSEGIGGLAGYETQYFGPGTRLLVL.

At least ten counts were recorded for this clonotype. J is TRBJ1-1 and V is TRBV29-1, with 7 bases matching TRBD1. After removal of 4 bases from V and 1 base from J, the junction contained 3 bases not matched to a gene. The CDR3 has 13 amino acids. CDR1 is SQVTM and CDR2 is ANQGSEA in the germline V gene. This CDR3 reads CSVAYRGNTEAFF. The CDR3 coding sequence is TGCAGCGTTGCATACAGGGGGAACACTGAAGCTTTCTTT.

The chain employs TRBV7-2 and TRBJ2-5; no clear D gene. The V and J ends lost 0 bases and 0 bases respectively, with 11 bases between them. Germline CDR1 and CDR2: SGHTA and FQGNSA. This CDR3 region has 16 residues. CDR3: CASSLAPGPYQETQYF. CDR3 nucleotides: TGTGCCAGCAGCTTAGCCCCAGGACCGTACCAAGAGACCCAGTACTTC.

This clonotype appeared many times. The V gene is TRBV20-1, the J gene TRBJ2-3; 10 bases fit TRBD2. The trim removed 2 bases at V and 7 bases at J, leaving 9 bases unmatched. The CDR3 runs to 15 residues. Germline CDR1 is DFQATT and CDR2 is SNEGSKA (reference sequence). This CDR3 is CSARKPTSGINTQYF. In nucleotides, the CDR3 is TGCAGTGCTAGAAAACCCACTAGCGGGATAAATACGCAGTATTTT.

This clonotype was detected ten times or more. This chain's CDR3 is CASSQSQGPTFEAFF. As DNA, the CDR3 is TGTGCCAGCAGCCAATCCCAGGGGCCCACCTTTGAAGCTTTCTTT. The gene calls are TRBV16 and TRBJ1-1, with a possible D match to TRBD1 (6 bases). This CDR3 is 15 amino acids long. V was pared by 0 bases and J by 7 bases, with 15 bases between. Germline V gene data show CDR1 as KGHSY and CDR2 as FQNENV.

Regarding this clonotype: This clone may be a read error of a much larger clone one base away. This sequence joins TRBV12-3 or TRBV12-4 and TRBJ2-6; 7 bases map to TRBD1. The CDR3 spans 18 residues. This chain's CDR3 is CASCFLGGGGSGANVLTF. In nucleotides, the CDR3 is TGTGCCAGCTGTTTCCTAGGGGGCGGAGGATCTGGGGCCAACGTCCTGACTTTC.

This clonotype was recorded at least ten times. The genes are TRBV28 and TRBJ1-6, with TRBD1 matching 7 bases. CDR3 length: 14 residues. The V gene end was trimmed by 3 bases and the J gene end by 5 bases; junction bases not matched to a gene: 1. Germline lookup yields CDR1 MDHEN and CDR2 SYDVKM. CDR3 DNA sequence: TGTGCCAGCAGTTTGGGGACAGATAATTCACCCCTCCACTTT. Encoded protein: CASSLGTDNSPLHF.

The chain employs TRBV6-5 and TRBJ1-2; 7 bases agree with TRBD1. CDR3 size: 14 residues. The germline CDR1 and CDR2 sequences are MNHEY and SVGAGI. The trim removed 0 bases at V and 2 bases at J, leaving 0 bases unmatched. CDR3 in DNA: TGTGCCAGCAGTTACTCGGGACAGAACTATGGCTACACCTTC. Protein sequence: CASSYSGQNYGYTF.

A few counts support this clonotype. The V and J genes are TRBV6-5 and TRBJ1-2; D is possibly TRBD1 (5 bases). The CDR3 sequence is 14 residues long. In germline, CDR1 is MNHEY, CDR2 SVGAGI. Deletions cut 0 bases from V and 3 bases from J, with 8 bases between. The CDR3 nucleotides are TGTGCCAGCAGTTACTCGGGGGATTACTATGGCTACACCTTC. It specifies CASSYSGDYYGYTF.

This clonotype occurred many times. Possible read error: a much larger clone is one base away. The J gene is TRBJ1-2, the V gene TRBV28; no definite D call. The V gene's germline CDR1 is MDHEN and CDR2 SYDVKM. The V and J ends lost 6 bases and 2 bases respectively, with 4 bases between them. The CDR3 consists of 11 residues. CDR3: CASSTNYGYTF. The CDR3, as DNA: TGTGCCAGCAGCACCAACTATGGCTACACCTTC.

This clonotype came up many times. The chain couples TRBV28 to TRBJ2-7, with D possibly TRBD1 on 6 matching bases. The CDR3 runs 16 residues. Germline assignment: CDR1 MDHEN and CDR2 SYDVKM. The V end was cut by 6 bases, the J end by 4 bases, with 22 bases between. CDR3 sequence (DNA): TGTGCCAGCAGGAAGCCCGTGGCAGGGGAAACATACGAGCAGTACTTC. It yields the protein CASRKPVAGETYEQYF. Filled out from reference TRBV28 and TRBJ2-7, the complete variable domain reads DVKVTQSSRYLVKRTGEKVFLECVQDMDHENMFWYRQDPGLGLRLIYFSYDVKMKEKGDIPEGYSVSREKKERFSLILESASTNQTSMYLCASRKPVAGETYEQYFGPGTRLTVT.

This clonotype was detected a few times. This may be a read error, as it is one base from a much larger clone. The J gene is TRBJ2-1, the V gene TRBV3-1; D tentatively fits TRBD1 or TRBD2 (5 bases each). The CDR3 runs 17 residues. Germline values: CDR1 LGHDT, CDR2 YNNKEL (reference sequence). This CDR3 reads CASCQVPGQGPYNEQFF. Written as DNA, the CDR3 is TGTGCCAGCTGCCAAGTGCCTGGGCAGGGACCCTACAATGAGCAGTTCTTC.

CDR3 loop: CASSGKGPYGYTF. The CDR3 DNA sequence: TGCGCCAGCAGCGGAAAAGGGCCGTATGGCTACACCTTC. The rearrangement uses TRBV5-1 and TRBJ1-2; D gene unclear. The V gene lost 4 bases and the J gene lost 5 bases, with 12 bases spanning the gap. The CDR3 is 13 amino acids. Germline V gene sequence: CDR1 SGHRS, CDR2 YFSETQ.

The CDR3 is CSARDTLSGTGYQETQYF. The CDR3 coding sequence is TGCAGTGCTAGAGATACCCTATCCGGGACAGGCTACCAAGAGACCCAGTACTTC. The rearrangement links TRBV20-1 to TRBJ2-5; 8 bases line up with TRBD1. The V gene's germline CDR1 is DFQATT and CDR2 SNEGSKA (reference sequence). V shed 0 bases, J shed 0 bases, and the junction held 12 bases outside the gene matches. CDR3 length: 18 amino acids.

This clonotype was observed many times. The rearrangement links TRBV12-3 or TRBV12-4 to TRBJ2-7; D not resolved. The V end lost 5 bases, the J end lost 0 bases, and 17 bases lay between the germline ends. The CDR3 contains 16 residues. CDR3: CASSVGYHLISYEQYF. The CDR3, as DNA: TGTGCCAGCAGTGTGGGCTACCACCTAATCTCCTACGAGCAGTACTTC.

V gene TRBV20-1 combines with J gene TRBJ2-3, with D perhaps matching TRBD1 (6 bases). Germline V CDR1 and CDR2: DFQATT, SNEGSKA (reference sequence). The CDR3 covers 15 residues. The CDR3 reads CSLPAGTNLLDTQYF. The CDR3 region has the DNA TGCAGCTTACCCGCCGGGACAAATCTTCTAGATACGCAGTATTTT.

This clonotype has ten or more counts. This chain uses TRBV4-3 with TRBJ2-7; the match to TRBD2 covers 9 bases. The CDR3 loop spans 14 amino acids. J gave up 3 bases and V 0 bases, and 0 bases lay outside the gene matches. Germline CDR1 reads LGHNA; CDR2 reads YSLEER. The CDR3 nucleotides read TGCGCCAGCAGCCAAGATAGCGGGGGCTACGAGCAGTACTTC. The encoded protein is CASSQDSGGYEQYF.

Many counts were recorded for this clonotype. The chain joins TRBV19 to TRBJ2-3, with TRBD1 identical over 8 bases. The ends lost 7 bases at V and 6 bases at J; junction bases unmatched: 0. This CDR3 is built from 11 residues. Germline V gives CDR1 LNHDA, CDR2 SQIVND (reference sequence). The CDR3 DNA reads as TGTGCCAGTAACAGGGGGGATACGCAGTATTTT. This codes for CASNRGDTQYF.